The 7 T cell receptor beta chains in this list originate from one sample, sequenced in a study of T-cell reconstitution after alpha-beta-depleted transplantation in children. As it was prepared, the TCRbeta library received unique molecular identifiers. A single record per CDR3 protein comes from TCRdb applying MiXCR to the PCR reads. The sample has 450,000 to 600,000 distinct CDR3 sequences, approximately 20% seen once. The specimen comprised PBMCs from the stem cell graft donor, sampled from the stem cell graft. The receptor source for this set is a human donor who donated a stem cell graft to a child with acute lymphoblastic leukemia.

There are a few counts of this clonotype. The chain carries TRBV5-1 and TRBJ2-5; D gene ambiguous. This CDR3 has 11 residues. The germline gives CDR1 SGHRS, CDR2 YFSETQ. V lost 6 bases to trimming and J lost 5 bases, with 8 bases between them. The CDR3 protein is CASTYFETQYF. In DNA form, the CDR3 reads TGCGCCAGCACCTACTTTGAGACCCAGTACTTC. Complete variable domain (other parts from reference TRBV5-1 and TRBJ2-5): KAGVTQTPRYLIKTRGQQVTLSCSPISGHRSVSWYQQTPGQGLQFLFEYFSETQRNKGNFPGRFSGRQFSNSRSEMNVSTLELGDSALYLCASTYFETQYFGPGTRLLVL.

The table lists this clonotype with a few counts. The rearrangement joins TRBV7-9 to TRBJ1-1; D is uncertain. The CDR3 consists of 13 residues. V shed 7 bases and J shed 5 bases, with 14 bases lying between them. Per germline, CDR1 SEHNR and CDR2 FQNEAQ (reference sequence). The CDR3 DNA is TGTGCCAGCACCATTCCCCCGGGGACTGAAGCTTTCTTT. It codes for CASTIPPGTEAFF.

V usage is TRBV14 and J usage is TRBJ2-1; D remains ambiguous. The CDR3 totals 15 residues. V lost 5 bases and J 0 bases, leaving 11 bases between the germline ends. The germline V gene encodes CDR1 SGHDN and CDR2 FVKESK. CDR3 region: CASSYGPSSYNEQFF. As DNA, the CDR3 is TGTGCCAGCAGCTATGGGCCGAGCTCCTACAATGAGCAGTTCTTC.

This CDR3 reads CASIPGGAGGAEQYF. Written as DNA, the CDR3 is TGTGCCAGCATCCCGGGGGGGGCAGGGGGCGCTGAGCAGTACTTC. The J gene is TRBJ2-7, the V gene TRBV5-6, with D perhaps assigned TRBD1 or TRBD2 (8 bases each). The CDR3 length is 15 residues. The V end lost 6 bases, the J end lost 7 bases, and 23 bases lay between the germline ends. Germline assignment: CDR1 SGHDT and CDR2 YYEEEE.

The chain combines TRBV20-1 with TRBJ2-6; 7 bases fit TRBD1. J gave up 1 base and V 5 bases, and 17 bases lay outside the gene matches. This CDR3 region has 19 residues. Germline V CDR1 and CDR2: DFQATT, SNEGSKA (reference sequence). CDR3 nucleotides: TGCAGTGCTGGACCTTTTCTCGGGACAGTGGGATCTGGGGCCAACGTCCTGACTTTC. Protein product: CSAGPFLGTVGSGANVLTF.

This sequence joins TRBV4-1 and TRBJ2-7; unclear D gene. The CDR3 spans 15 residues. Germline V CDR1 and CDR2: MGHRA, YSYEKL. Between the trimmed V and J ends, which lost 0 bases and 1 base, there was a span of 10 bases. CDR3 nucleotides: TGCGCCAGCAGCCAAGATCCGGCTGGATCCTACGAGCAGTACTTC. This codes for CASSQDPAGSYEQYF.

CDR3 in amino acids: CASSPPGRVNEQFF. CDR3 in DNA: TGTGCCAGCTCACCACCCGGCAGGGTGAATGAGCAGTTCTTC. The V gene is TRBV18, the J gene TRBJ2-1; D perhaps matches TRBD1 (5 bases). CDR3 length: 14 residues. V lost 0 bases and J 7 bases, leaving 10 bases between the germline ends. The germline V gene encodes CDR1 KGHSH and CDR2 LQKENI.